Below are 5 T cell receptor beta chains sequenced from a single sample in a study of CD8 T cells in ankylosing spondylitis. MiXCR was run by TCRdb on the 5' RACE reads, yielding one entry per CDR3 protein. The sample shows under 85,000 distinct CDR3 sequences, 5.3% of them seen only once. Sequencing was done on a sample of blood, either unsorted or a sorted T cell fraction (not recorded which). The source of these receptors is a male donor with ankylosing spondylitis or in good health (not recorded which).

This clonotype was counted at least ten times. The V gene is TRBV20-1, the J gene TRBJ1-3; D gene unclear. The CDR3 spans 13 residues. V was shortened by 5 bases and J by 0 bases, with 8 bases between the two germline ends. Germline V lookup: CDR1 DFQATT, CDR2 SNEGSKA (reference sequence). The CDR3, as DNA: TGCAGTGCTTCTCCTGACTCTGGAAACACCATATATTTT. This gives the protein CSASPDSGNTIYF.

Many counts were recorded for this clonotype. The chain recombines TRBV12-3 or TRBV12-4 with TRBJ1-1, with TRBD1 matching over 11 bases. The CDR3 has 15 amino acids. V lost 6 bases to trimming and J lost 3 bases; unmatched junction nucleotides: 6. The CDR3 DNA is TGTGCCAGCAGCCCGGGACAGGGGGTTTACACTGAAGCTTTCTTT. This sequence encodes CASSPGQGVYTEAFF.

This clonotype was seen at least ten times. This chain links TRBV28 with TRBJ2-2; D assignment may be TRBD1 or TRBD2 (5 bases each). This CDR3 has 17 amino acids. The V gene's germline CDR1 is MDHEN and CDR2 SYDVKM. Between the trimmed V and J ends, which lost 8 bases and 0 bases, there was a span of 19 bases. In DNA, the CDR3 is TGTGCCAGCGGCCCTCTAGGGACCGACTCGAACACCGGGGAGCTGTTTTTT. Amino acid sequence: CASGPLGTDSNTGELFF. The full variable domain, its missing parts supplied by reference TRBV28 and TRBJ2-2, is DVKVTQSSRYLVKRTGEKVFLECVQDMDHENMFWYRQDPGLGLRLIYFSYDVKMKEKGDIPEGYSVSREKKERFSLILESASTNQTSMYLCASGPLGTDSNTGELFFGEGSRLTVL.

This clonotype has at least ten counts. The V gene is TRBV5-8, the J gene TRBJ1-1, with D possibly being TRBD1 (6 bases). The CDR3 extends over 16 amino acids. V was cut by 0 bases and J by 1 base, with 13 bases left in between. The germline gives CDR1 SGHTS, CDR2 YDEGEE. DNA of the CDR3: TGTGCCAGCAGCTTGGTACAGGGTAGAGGGAACACTGAAGCTTTCTTT. It translates to CASSLVQGRGNTEAFF.

This clonotype showed up many times. The J gene is TRBJ1-2, the V gene TRBV4-1; weak D call: TRBD1 (6 bases). The V gene lost 4 bases and the J gene lost 1 base, with 16 bases spanning the gap. This CDR3 spans 16 amino acids. Germline values: CDR1 MGHRA, CDR2 YSYEKL. The CDR3 here is CASSPARTADNYGYTF. In DNA form, the CDR3 reads TGCGCCAGCAGCCCCGCTAGGACAGCGGATAACTATGGCTACACCTTC.